Each of the 22 T cell receptor gamma chains below was sequenced from the same sample in a study of Vδ1+ human thymocytes. Study-level points and caveats: Highly polyclonal TRG and TRD repertoires with Gaussian CDR3 length distributions appeared in thymus.

Antigens of these TCRs are unknown. Sequences come from RNA converted to cDNA by reverse transcription. Pooled V-gene forward primers with one constant-region reverse primer generated the CDR3 amplicons by multiplex PCR. TCRdb re-called clones from the multiplex PCR reads using CATT. Altogether 25,000 to 35,000 gamma-chain clones are present, around a fifth being singletons, with the ten largest covering 1.8%. The sample taken for sequencing was Vdelta1+ gamma-delta thymocytes from the thymus. Subset reported: FACS-sorted CD3+ TCRalphabeta- TCRVdelta1+ TCRVdelta2- thymocytes. The receptors were gathered from a boy younger than two who had congenital heart surgery.

On this clone itself: A much larger clone differs by one base, so this may be a read error. The V call is TRGV9, the J call TRGJ1 or TRGJ2. The CDR3 has 11 amino acids. Germline trimming cut 0 bases from V and 12 bases from J; bases unmatched to any gene: 5. Germline CDR1 is GITISATS and CDR2 is ISYDGTV (reference sequence). In DNA form, the CDR3 reads TGTGCCTTGTGGGAGGTGCATACGAAACTCTTT. Its translation: CALWEVHTKLF.

This rearrangement joins TRGV9 to TRGJ1 or TRGJ2. Germline CDR1 and CDR2: GITISATS and ISYDGTV (reference sequence). V was pared by 2 bases and J by 6 bases, with 16 bases of the junction left unmatched. The CDR3 contains 16 residues. The CDR3 here is CALWEETPGLCYKKLF. The CDR3 nucleotides are TGTGCCTTGTGGGAGGAGACCCCCGGTTTGTGTTATAAGAAACTCTTT.

To note about this clone: Being one base from a much bigger clone, this may be a read error. Other DNA sequences in the same sample also yield this CDR3. V gene TRGV9 combines with J gene TRGJ1 or TRGJ2. Trimming removed 3 bases from V and 6 bases from J; junction bases left unmatched: 2. Germline values: CDR1 GITISATS, CDR2 ISYDGTV (reference sequence). The CDR3 loop spans 11 amino acids. As DNA, the CDR3 is TGTGCCTTGTGGGAGTCTTATAAGAAACTCTTT. As protein: CALWESYKKLF.

This clone was picked up a small number of times. The sample holds other DNA sequences that translate to the same CDR3. The chain employs TRGV4 and TRGJ1 or TRGJ2. V shed 0 bases and J 12 bases; nucleotides not matched to a gene: 5. Germline V lookup: CDR1 EGSTGY, CDR2 YDSYTSSV. This CDR3 is 11 amino acids long. The CDR3 DNA sequence: TGTGCCACCTGGGATGGGCCTCTGAAACTCTTT. It is translated as CATWDGPLKLF.

This clone was counted a few times. The V gene is TRGV9, the J gene TRGJP1. V was pared by 3 bases and J by 4 bases, with 2 bases of the junction left unmatched. This CDR3 region has 13 residues. From germline, CDR1 is GITISATS and CDR2 ISYDGTV (reference sequence). CDR3 sequence reads: CALWEITGWFKIF. The CDR3 DNA reads as TGTGCCTTGTGGGAGATCACTGGTTGGTTCAAGATATTT.

This clone was counted only a few times. The rearrangement links TRGV3 to TRGJ1 or TRGJ2. V was pared by 5 bases and J by 3 bases, with 4 bases of the junction left unmatched. Germline CDR1 and CDR2: VTNTFY and YDVSTARD (reference sequence). The CDR3 spans 12 residues. The CDR3 is CATWAFYYKKLF. In DNA, the CDR3 is TGTGCCACCTGGGCCTTTTATTATAAGAAACTCTTT.

This clone occurred a few times. A read error may be the cause here, since a much bigger clone is one base away. The same CDR3 can be traced to other DNA sequences in this sample. The chain recombines TRGV2 with TRGJ1 or TRGJ2. Germline loops: CDR1 EGSNGY, CDR2 YDSYNSKV. The CDR3 is made up of 13 amino acids. With 4 bases clipped from V and 4 bases from J, the junction kept 7 bases outside the gene matches. CDR3 residues: CATWDGLYYKKLF. The CDR3 coding sequence is TGTGCCACCTGGGATGGGCTCTATTATAAGAAACTCTTT.

The chain joins TRGV5 to TRGJ1 or TRGJ2. CDR3 length equals 14 residues. Trimming took 0 bases from V and 3 from J; bases not matched to a gene: 5. CDR1 is VINAFY and CDR2 is YDVSNSKD in the germline V gene. This chain's CDR3 is CATWDRRIYYKKLF. The CDR3 DNA follows: TGTGCCACCTGGGACAGGCGGATTTATTATAAGAAACTCTTT.

The chain combines TRGV9 with TRGJ1 or TRGJ2. The germline CDR1 and CDR2 sequences are GITISATS and ISYDGTV (reference sequence). V shed 5 bases and J 8 bases; nucleotides not matched to a gene: 9. The CDR3 extends over 12 amino acids. The CDR3 DNA follows: TGTGCCTTGTGGGGTCTTAAGAATAAGAAACTCTTT. This translates into CALWGLKNKKLF.

This clone turned up a few times. Other DNA sequences within the sample encode an identical CDR3. The chain carries TRGV5 and TRGJ1 or TRGJ2. The CDR3 spans 12 residues. V lost 0 bases, J lost 8 bases, and 4 bases stayed unmatched. Germline CDR1 is VINAFY and CDR2 is YDVSNSKD. CDR3 sequence reads: CATWDRPDKKLF. CDR3 nucleotides: TGTGCCACCTGGGACAGGCCGGATAAGAAACTCTTT.

The chain combines TRGV9 with TRGJP. The germline gives CDR1 GITISATS, CDR2 ISYDGTV (reference sequence). The CDR3 has 16 amino acids. The J segment lost 4 bases and the V segment lost 6 bases, leaving 6 bases of the junction unmatched. Written as DNA, the CDR3 is TGTGCCTTGTGGATTATTCAAGAGTTGGGCAAAAAAATCAAGGTATTT. This sequence encodes CALWIIQELGKKIKVF.

This clone qualifies as medium-sized (0.01 to 0.1%). In the same sample, other DNA sequences code for this CDR3. The chain recombines TRGV4 with TRGJ1 or TRGJ2. Germline loops: CDR1 EGSTGY, CDR2 YDSYTSSV. Germline trimming cut 0 bases from V and 6 bases from J; bases unmatched to any gene: 5. CDR3 length: 13 amino acids. The CDR3 region has the DNA TGTGCCACCTGGGATGGGCCGGGTTATAAGAAACTCTTT. Translation: CATWDGPGYKKLF.

The chain couples TRGV4 to TRGJ1 or TRGJ2. This CDR3 is built from 12 residues. Trimming removed 1 base from V and 8 bases from J; junction bases left unmatched: 5. From germline, CDR1 is EGSTGY and CDR2 YDSYTSSV. CDR3 region: CATWDGSHKKLF. The CDR3 nucleotides are TGTGCCACCTGGGATGGTTCCCATAAGAAACTCTTT.

This clone was recorded once. The chain couples TRGV8 to TRGJP2. V lost 3 bases, J lost 3 bases, and 7 bases stayed unmatched. The CDR3 contains 15 residues. Germline V gene lookup returns CDR1 VENAVY and CDR2 YDSYNSRV. The CDR3 DNA is TGTGCCACCTGGGATCTCGGCGGTAGTGATTGGATCAAGACGTTT. Protein product: CATWDLGGSDWIKTF.

In regard to this clone: One end of the junction does not line up with germline, which may come from a read error. Other DNA sequences from this sample encode an identical CDR3 as well. This chain joins TRGV9 and TRGJ1 or TRGJ2. The CDR3 is 12 amino acids. CDR1 is GITISATS, CDR2 ISYDGTV, per germline (reference sequence). CDR3 nucleotide sequence: TGCGCCTTGTGGGAGGTTGTCCGTAAGAAACTCTTT. It codes for CALWEVVRKKLF.

This clone was observed a few times. Distinct nucleotide sequences in the sample also encode this CDR3. The chain joins TRGV2 to TRGJ1 or TRGJ2. Germline CDR1 is EGSNGY and CDR2 is YDSYNSKV. Losses at the gene ends were 0 bases for V and 5 bases for J; bases not matched to a gene: 7. The CDR3 loop spans 14 amino acids. The chain's CDR3 is CATWDGPGDYKKLF. As DNA, the CDR3 is TGTGCCACCTGGGACGGGCCAGGGGATTATAAGAAACTCTTT.

This clone was counted between two and nine times. This sequence may be a read error, since a much larger clone differs from it by one base. The rearrangement joins TRGV2 to TRGJ1 or TRGJ2. With 4 bases clipped from V and 10 bases from J, the junction kept 1 base outside the gene matches. This CDR3 comprises 9 residues. The germline V gene has CDR1 EGSNGY and CDR2 YDSYNSKV. The CDR3 region has the DNA TGTGCCACCTGGGAGAAGAAACTCTTT. Its protein is CATWEKKLF.

This clone was picked up a small number of times. V and J are TRGV5 and TRGJP2. V trimming: 1 base; J trimming: 0 bases; junction bases outside the gene matches: 5. This CDR3 spans 16 amino acids. Germline lookup yields CDR1 VINAFY and CDR2 YDVSNSKD. The CDR3 nucleotides read TGTGCCACCTGGGACAGCGGTCATAGTAGTGATTGGATCAAGACGTTT. Translated: CATWDSGHSSDWIKTF.

The rearrangement uses TRGV3 and TRGJP2. The CDR3 extends over 17 amino acids. V shed 0 bases and J 2 bases; nucleotides not matched to a gene: 9. Germline lookup yields CDR1 VTNTFY and CDR2 YDVSTARD (reference sequence). In nucleotides, the CDR3 is TGTGCCACCTGGGACAGGCCGAGTAAGAGTAGTGATTGGATCAAGACGTTT. It codes for CATWDRPSKSSDWIKTF.

This clone was recorded only once. The chain employs TRGV9 and TRGJ1 or TRGJ2. Germline loops: CDR1 GITISATS, CDR2 ISYDGTV (reference sequence). The CDR3 is 15 residues long. The junction had 6 bases not matched to a gene; V was cut back by 0 bases and J by 1 base. The DNA of the CDR3 is TGTGCCTTGTGGGAGGTGCAGACCAATTATTATAAGAAACTCTTT. Protein sequence: CALWEVQTNYYKKLF.

The rearrangement uses TRGV4 and TRGJ1 or TRGJ2. V lost 4 bases, J lost 15 bases, and 12 bases stayed unmatched. CDR3 length equals 11 residues. Germline V gene lookup returns CDR1 EGSTGY and CDR2 YDSYTSSV. The CDR3: CATWDGLRRLF. The DNA for the CDR3 is TGTGCCACCTGGGACGGGCTGAGGAGACTCTTT.

A word on this clone: One end of the junction does not line up with germline, which may come from a read error. The rearrangement joins TRGV9 to TRGJP1. There are 14 residues in the CDR3. In germline, CDR1 is GITISATS, CDR2 ISYDGTV (reference sequence). The chain's CDR3 is CALWEVTTCWFKIF. The CDR3 DNA is TGTGCCTTGTGGGAGGTTACCACTTGTTGGTTCAAGATATTT.